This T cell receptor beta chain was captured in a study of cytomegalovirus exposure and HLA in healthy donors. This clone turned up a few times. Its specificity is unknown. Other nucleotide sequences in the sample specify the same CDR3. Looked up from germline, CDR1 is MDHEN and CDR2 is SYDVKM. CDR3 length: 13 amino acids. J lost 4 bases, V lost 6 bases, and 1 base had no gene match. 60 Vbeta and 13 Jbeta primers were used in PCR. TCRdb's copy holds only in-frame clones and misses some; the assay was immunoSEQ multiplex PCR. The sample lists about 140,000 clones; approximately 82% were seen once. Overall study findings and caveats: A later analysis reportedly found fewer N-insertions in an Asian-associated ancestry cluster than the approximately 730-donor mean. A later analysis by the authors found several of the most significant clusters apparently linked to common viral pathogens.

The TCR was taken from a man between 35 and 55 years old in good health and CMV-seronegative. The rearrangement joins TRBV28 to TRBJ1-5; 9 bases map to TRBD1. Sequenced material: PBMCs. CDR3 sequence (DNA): TGTGCCAGCAGCGGACAGGGGAATCAGCCCCAGCATTTT. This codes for CASSGQGNQPQHF.